One sample yielded the 28 T cell receptor beta chains listed below, sequenced in a study of cytomegalovirus exposure and HLA in healthy donors. PCR primers comprised 60 Vbeta and 13 Jbeta primers. Libraries were prepared by immunoSEQ multiplex PCR; TCRdb keeps only in-frame clonotypes and omits some of them. The table lists fewer than 200,000 clones, approximately 76% of them singletons. Source material: PBMCs. Source of these receptors: a man in his 60s in good health and CMV-seronegative.

The chain uses TRBV10-3 and TRBJ2-7; 9 bases are a match to TRBD1. V shed 7 bases, J shed 5 bases, and the junction held 12 bases outside the gene matches. The germline V gene has CDR1 ENHRY and CDR2 SYGVKD. This CDR3 contains 15 residues. CDR3 sequence: CAITNSGTGFHEQYF. CDR3 DNA: TGTGCCATCACCAATTCTGGGACAGGGTTCCACGAGCAGTACTTC.

V is TRBV30 and J is TRBJ2-7; 8 bases line up with TRBD2. Germline loops: CDR1 GTSNPN, CDR2 SVGIG (reference sequence). There are 11 residues in the CDR3. The J segment lost 12 bases and the V segment lost 2 bases, leaving 6 bases of the junction unmatched. Written as DNA, the CDR3 is TGTGCCTGGAGTTCAGGGACTAGTAGGTACTTC. It translates to CAWSSGTSRYF.

The V gene is TRBV7-6, the J gene TRBJ2-3; 9 nucleotides agree with TRBD2. This CDR3 spans 16 amino acids. The trim removed 3 bases at V and 0 bases at J, leaving 4 bases unmatched. Germline CDR1 SGHVS, CDR2 FNYEAQ. The CDR3 sequence: CASSLALAGSTDTQYF. The CDR3 DNA reads TGTGCCAGCAGCTTGGCTCTAGCGGGGAGCACAGATACGCAGTATTTT.

This clone was detected once. The rearrangement uses TRBV11-2 and TRBJ2-1, with TRBD1 as a possible D gene (6 bases). The CDR3 loop spans 15 amino acids. Germline V gene data show CDR1 as SGHAT and CDR2 as FQNNGV. V gave up 5 bases and J gave up 6 bases, with 17 bases separating them. This CDR3 is CASSARQVFGNEQFF. CDR3 nucleotides: TGTGCCAGCAGCGCCCGACAGGTATTTGGCAATGAGCAGTTCTTC. Supplemented by reference TRBV11-2 and TRBJ2-1, the full variable domain reads EAGVAQSPRYKIIEKRQSVAFWCNPISGHATLYWYQQILGQGPKLLIQFQNNGVVDDSQLPKDRFSAERLKGVDSTLKIQPAKLEDSAVYLCASSARQVFGNEQFFGPGTRLTVL.

This clone showed up just once. V and J are TRBV7-9 and TRBJ2-5, with D unresolved. Germline CDR1 and CDR2: SEHNR and FQNEAQ (reference sequence). CDR3 size: 14 residues. Trimming removed 2 bases at V and 5 bases at J, with 12 bases between. The CDR3 loop reads CASSLSFSGETQYF. The CDR3 coding sequence is TGTGCCAGCAGCTTATCCTTTTCCGGGGAGACCCAGTACTTC. Drawing the rest from reference TRBV7-9 and TRBJ2-5, the complete variable domain is DTGVSQNPRHKITKRGQNVTFRCDPISEHNRLYWYRQTLGQGPEFLTYFQNEAQLEKSRLLSDRFSAERPKGSFSTLEIQRTEQGDSAMYLCASSLSFSGETQYFGPGTRLLVL.

CDR3 in amino acids: CASSLRGPGQGETGELFF. The DNA for the CDR3 is TGTGCCAGCAGCTTAAGGGGTCCGGGACAGGGTGAGACCGGGGAGCTGTTTTTT. The J gene is TRBJ2-2, the V gene TRBV11-1; 9 bases agree with TRBD1. Germline V gene lookup returns CDR1 SGHAT and CDR2 FQDESV (reference sequence). This CDR3 is built from 18 residues. Germline trimming cut 2 bases from V and 5 bases from J; bases unmatched to any gene: 12.

The V and J genes are TRBV19 and TRBJ2-7; no clear D gene. Trimming took 3 bases from V and 0 from J, leaving 15 bases between them. The germline V gene encodes CDR1 LNHDA and CDR2 SQIVND (reference sequence). The CDR3 totals 16 residues. The CDR3 sequence: CASSISVTTGSYEQYF. The CDR3 region has the DNA TGTGCCAGTAGTATCAGTGTGACAACTGGCTCCTACGAGCAGTACTTC.

The genes are TRBV29-1 and TRBJ1-4, with D unclear. Germline CDR1 is SQVTM and CDR2 is ANQGSEA. Deletions cut 6 bases from V and 6 bases from J, with 11 bases between. This CDR3 has 12 amino acids. The CDR3 DNA reads TGCAGCGTCGGGAGACCTTATGAAAAACTGTTTTTT. It specifies CSVGRPYEKLFF.

The chain carries TRBV28 and TRBJ2-5; 10 nucleotides agree with TRBD2. The J call may be wrong; the DNA end is better matched by TRBJ2-7. Germline values: CDR1 MDHEN, CDR2 SYDVKM. The CDR3 is 15 amino acids. CDR3 region: CASSPGLAGAYEQYF. The CDR3, as DNA: TGTGCCAGCAGTCCTGGGCTAGCGGGGGCCTACGAGCAGTACTTC.

A word on this clone: The sample holds other DNA sequences that translate to the same CDR3. This chain joins TRBV4-3 and TRBJ2-7; 7 bases align to TRBD1. The V and J ends lost 0 bases and 4 bases, in that order; junction bases with no gene match: 6. The CDR3 is made up of 15 amino acids. CDR1 LGHNA and CDR2 YSLEER come from the germline V gene. DNA of the CDR3: TGCGCCAGCAGCCAAGACCTGGGACAGCCGTACGAGCAGTACTTC. It yields the protein CASSQDLGQPYEQYF.

In this sample, this clone turned up a few times. This chain uses TRBV5-6 with TRBJ2-5; D call uncertain. The CDR3 consists of 15 residues. Deletions cut 5 bases from V and 4 bases from J, with 18 bases between. Germline V gene sequence: CDR1 SGHDT, CDR2 YYEEEE. In nucleotides, the CDR3 is TGTGCCAGCAGGTCTGCCCCCGGGTCGGGAGAGACCCAGTACTTC. Its translation is CASRSAPGSGETQYF.

This chain links TRBV5-1 with TRBJ2-7; possible D gene TRBD1, 5 bases. V lost 1 base and J 5 bases, leaving 13 bases between the germline ends. There are 14 residues in the CDR3. Germline V gene data show CDR1 as SGHRS and CDR2 as YFSETQ. CDR3: CASSLNAGFDEQYF. The CDR3 DNA sequence: TGCGCCAGCAGCTTGAACGCAGGGTTTGACGAGCAGTACTTC.

The chain combines TRBV5-1 with TRBJ1-2; 8 bases fit TRBD1. The germline V gene has CDR1 SGHRS and CDR2 YFSETQ. V shed 5 bases, J shed 3 bases, and the junction held 6 bases outside the gene matches. The CDR3 extends over 14 amino acids. CDR3: CASRMTGVDYGYTF. The CDR3 nucleotides are TGCGCCAGCAGGATGACAGGGGTAGACTATGGCTACACCTTC.

The chain combines TRBV9 with TRBJ2-2; maybe TRBD1 (6 bases). V lost 4 bases and J 7 bases, leaving 14 bases between the germline ends. Per the germline V gene, CDR1 is SGDLS and CDR2 is YYNGEE. The CDR3 is 14 amino acids. Here the CDR3 DNA reads TGTGCCAGCAGCCACAGGGACGATGGCGGGGAGCTGTTTTTT. Its translation is CASSHRDDGGELFF.

This clone was seen a single time. V usage is TRBV19 and J usage is TRBJ2-3; 7 positions match TRBD1. Germline lookup yields CDR1 LNHDA and CDR2 SQIVND (reference sequence). Trimming took 1 base from V and 2 from J; bases not matched to a gene: 3. The CDR3 spans 15 residues. CDR3 nucleotide sequence: TGTGCCAGTAGTATAGGGACAGGCAACACAGATACGCAGTATTTT. It specifies CASSIGTGNTDTQYF.

CDR3 in amino acids: CASSLQGISYEQYF. DNA for the CDR3: TGTGCCAGTAGTTTACAGGGAATATCCTACGAGCAGTACTTC. The V call is TRBV19, the J call TRBJ2-7; D possibly corresponds to TRBD1 (6 bases). V lost 5 bases and J lost 1, with 12 bases in between. The V gene's germline CDR1 is LNHDA and CDR2 SQIVND (reference sequence). This CDR3 region has 14 residues. Filled out from reference TRBV19 and TRBJ2-7, the complete variable domain reads DGGITQSPKYLFRKEGQNVTLSCEQNLNHDAMYWYRQDPGQGLRLIYYSQIVNDFQKGDIAEGYSVSREKKESFPLTVTSAQKNPTAFYLCASSLQGISYEQYFGPGTRLTVT.

The CDR3: CSVELSGSFNEQFF. CDR3 coding DNA: TGCAGCGTTGAATTGAGCGGGAGTTTCAATGAGCAGTTCTTC. The chain is built from TRBV29-1 and TRBJ2-1, with 8 bases aligning to TRBD2. This CDR3 comprises 14 residues. Germline values: CDR1 SQVTM, CDR2 ANQGSEA. J gave up 6 bases and V 2 bases, and 6 bases lay outside the gene matches.

This clone occurred a few times. The rearrangement links TRBV5-6 to TRBJ1-2; 7 bases agree with TRBD1. The CDR3 is 12 amino acids. Germline lookup yields CDR1 SGHDT and CDR2 YYEEEE. Germline trimming cut 4 bases from V and 3 bases from J; bases unmatched to any gene: 0. CDR3 in DNA: TGTGCCAGCAGCCAGGGGGACTATGGCTACACCTTC. As protein: CASSQGDYGYTF.

V and J are TRBV6-5 and TRBJ2-7; tentatively, D is TRBD2 (6 bases). The CDR3 is 15 amino acids. Trimming took off 5 bases at V and 0 bases at J, with 14 bases between the two ends. CDR1 MNHEY and CDR2 SVGAGI come from the germline V gene. CDR3 in amino acids: CASSNAGSSSYEQYF. The CDR3 DNA reads as TGTGCCAGCAGTAATGCGGGGAGCTCCTCCTACGAGCAGTACTTC.

The V call is TRBV9, the J call TRBJ2-5; 10 nucleotides align to TRBD2. The J call may not be correct, given that the DNA end is closer to TRBJ2-7. The CDR3 is made up of 14 amino acids. The germline V gene encodes CDR1 SGDLS and CDR2 YYNGEE. For the CDR3, the DNA is TGTGCCAGCAGCACCACTAGCGGGACCTACGAGCAGTACTTC. Amino acid sequence: CASSTTSGTYEQYF.

This clone came up a few times. J is TRBJ2-2 and V is TRBV2; tentative D call: TRBD1 (6 bases). Germline values: CDR1 SNHLY, CDR2 FYNNEI. Trimming took off 2 bases at V and 0 bases at J, with 13 bases between the two ends. CDR3 length equals 17 residues. The chain's CDR3 is CASSEMGAGPNTGELFF. CDR3 sequence (DNA): TGTGCCAGCAGTGAAATGGGGGCCGGACCGAACACCGGGGAGCTGTTTTTT.

The J gene is TRBJ2-5, the V gene TRBV7-2; 12 nucleotides line up with TRBD2. Per the germline V gene, CDR1 is SGHTA and CDR2 is FQGNSA. CDR3 length equals 16 residues. J gave up 5 bases and V 1 base, and 5 bases lay outside the gene matches. The CDR3 sequence is CASSLGWTSGAETQYF. The CDR3 DNA reads TGTGCCAGCAGCTTAGGGTGGACTAGCGGGGCTGAGACCCAGTACTTC.

The chain employs TRBV30 and TRBJ2-5; 7 bases are a match to TRBD2. The CDR3 has 13 residues. V lost 1 base, J lost 9 bases, and 8 bases stayed unmatched. Germline CDR1 reads GTSNPN; CDR2 reads SVGIG (reference sequence). The CDR3 nucleotides read TGTGCCTGGAGTGCTACCCGGGAGGCGGCCCAGTACTTC. Translating it yields CAWSATREAAQYF.

This clone was counted a single time. The chain employs TRBV6-1 and TRBJ2-5; D is possibly TRBD2 (5 bases). V dropped 6 bases and J dropped 1 base, with 12 bases sitting between them. Per germline, CDR1 MNHNS and CDR2 SASEGT. The length of the CDR3 is 14 residues. DNA of the CDR3: TGTGCCAGCAGCGAATTACGGGGCCAAGAGACCCAGTACTTC. It codes for CASSELRGQETQYF.

V is TRBV5-1 and J is TRBJ2-7; 7 nucleotides line up with TRBD1. The CDR3 sequence is 15 residues long. V lost 3 bases, J lost 2 bases, and 8 bases stayed unmatched. CDR1 and CDR2 from the germline V gene are SGHRS and YFSETQ. In DNA, the CDR3 is TGCGCCAGCAGCTATACAGGGGATGGGCCCTACGAGCAGTACTTC. Translation gives CASSYTGDGPYEQYF.

The chain is built from TRBV19 and TRBJ2-4; possible D gene TRBD1, 7 bases. CDR3 length equals 13 residues. Germline CDR1 and CDR2: LNHDA and SQIVND (reference sequence). The germline V and J ends were trimmed by 6 bases and 3 bases, with 9 bases remaining between them. The CDR3: CASSRGDKNIQYF. The CDR3 region has the DNA TGTGCCAGTAGCAGGGGGGACAAAAACATTCAGTACTTC.

The chain carries TRBV15 and TRBJ2-4; TRBD1 matches at 8 bases. With 5 bases clipped from V and 2 bases from J, the junction kept 5 bases outside the gene matches. Germline V gene sequence: CDR1 LNHNV, CDR2 YYDKDF (reference sequence). The CDR3 spans 15 residues. The CDR3 bases are TGTGCCACCAGCGGGCAGGGGGCACCCAAAAACATTCAGTACTTC. It codes for CATSGQGAPKNIQYF. Complete variable domain (other parts from reference TRBV15 and TRBJ2-4): DAMVIQNPRYQVTQFGKPVTLSCSQTLNHNVMYWYQQKSSQAPKLLFHYYDKDFNNEADTPDNFQSRRPNTSFCFLDIRSPGLGDTAMYLCATSGQGAPKNIQYFGAGTRLSVL.

The gene calls are TRBV6-1 and TRBJ1-5; D possibly corresponds to TRBD1 (6 bases). This CDR3 comprises 14 residues. Germline V lookup: CDR1 MNHNS, CDR2 SASEGT. The germline V and J ends were trimmed by 7 bases and 5 bases, with 15 bases remaining between them. CDR3 nucleotide sequence: TGTGCCAGCACCTTCACAGGGAAAGATCAGCCCCAGCATTTT. Its translation: CASTFTGKDQPQHF.